The present TCR beta chain was sequenced within a study of shared clonotypes between healthy human individuals. Every one of the donors was a Caucasian adult that lived in Nashville, Tennessee. CD4+ cells were split into CD45RA+ naive and CD45RA-negative memory subsets. Germline-derived CDR1 and CDR2 are MNHEY and SMNVEV (reference sequence). The CDR3 length is 12 residues. V was trimmed by 5 bases and J by 14 bases, leaving 13 bases between them. The assay was immunoSEQ multiplex PCR, and TCRdb's table has in-frame clones only and misses some. Among fewer than 2.5 million clones listed, approximately 93% were seen once.

The chain has TRBV27 and TRBJ1-6; TRBD1 is a possible D gene (5 bases). The sequence came from a man between 18 and 35 years old in good health. Some clones in this sample may be carry-over from other donors' samples. Input material: naive CD4+ T cells from PBMCs. Noted subset: CD45RA+ positively selected. CDR3 bases: TGTGCCAGCAGTACGGGGCCGGGCGCCCTCCACTTT. Amino acids: CASSTGPGALHF.